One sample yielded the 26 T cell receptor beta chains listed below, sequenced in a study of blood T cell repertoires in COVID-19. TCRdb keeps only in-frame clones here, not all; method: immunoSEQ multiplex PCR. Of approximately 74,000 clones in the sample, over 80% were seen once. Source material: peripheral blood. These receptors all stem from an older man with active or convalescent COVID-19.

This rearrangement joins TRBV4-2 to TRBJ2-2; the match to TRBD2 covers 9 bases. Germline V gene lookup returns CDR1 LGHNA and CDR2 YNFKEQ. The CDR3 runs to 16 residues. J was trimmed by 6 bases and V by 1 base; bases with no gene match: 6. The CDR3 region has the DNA TGTGCCAGCAGCCAAGGGGATAGCGGGAGATCCGGGGAGCTGTTTTTT. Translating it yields CASSQGDSGRSGELFF.

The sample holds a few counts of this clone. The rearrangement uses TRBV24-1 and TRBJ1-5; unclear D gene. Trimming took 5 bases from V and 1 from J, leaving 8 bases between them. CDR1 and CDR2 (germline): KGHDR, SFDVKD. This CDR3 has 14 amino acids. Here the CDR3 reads CATSASGSNQPQHF. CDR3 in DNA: TGTGCCACCAGTGCGTCGGGGAGCAATCAGCCCCAGCATTTT.

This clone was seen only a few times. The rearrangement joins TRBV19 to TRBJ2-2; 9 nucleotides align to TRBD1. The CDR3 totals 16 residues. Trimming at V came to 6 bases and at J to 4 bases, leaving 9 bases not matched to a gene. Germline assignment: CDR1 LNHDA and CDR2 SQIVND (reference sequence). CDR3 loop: CASSPKNRGRTGELFF. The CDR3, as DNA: TGTGCCAGTAGCCCGAAAAACAGGGGGCGCACCGGGGAGCTGTTTTTT.

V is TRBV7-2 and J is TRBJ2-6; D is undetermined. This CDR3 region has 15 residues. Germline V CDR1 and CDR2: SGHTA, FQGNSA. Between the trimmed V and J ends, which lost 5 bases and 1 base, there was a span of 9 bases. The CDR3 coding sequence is TGTGCCAGCAGCCCGTTCGTGTCTGGGGCCAACGTCCTGACTTTC. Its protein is CASSPFVSGANVLTF.

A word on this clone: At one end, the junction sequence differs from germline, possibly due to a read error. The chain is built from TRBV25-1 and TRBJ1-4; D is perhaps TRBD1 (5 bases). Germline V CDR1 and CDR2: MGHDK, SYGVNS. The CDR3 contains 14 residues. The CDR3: CASRESGVNEKLFF. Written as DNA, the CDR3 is TGTGCCAGCAGGGAATCGGGGGTTAATGAAAAACTGTTTTTT. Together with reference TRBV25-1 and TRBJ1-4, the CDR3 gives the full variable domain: EADIYQTPRYLVIGTGKKITLECSQTMGHDKMYWYQQDPGMELHLIHYSYGVNSTEKGDLSSESTVSRIRTEHFPLTLESARPSHTSQYLCASRESGVNEKLFFGSGTQLSVL.

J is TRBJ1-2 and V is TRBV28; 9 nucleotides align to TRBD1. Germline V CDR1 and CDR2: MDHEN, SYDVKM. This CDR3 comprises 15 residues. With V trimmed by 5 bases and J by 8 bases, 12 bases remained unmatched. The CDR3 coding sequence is TGTGCCAGCAGTCCGCGGGACAGGGCCCATAGAGGCTACACCTTC. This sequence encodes CASSPRDRAHRGYTF.

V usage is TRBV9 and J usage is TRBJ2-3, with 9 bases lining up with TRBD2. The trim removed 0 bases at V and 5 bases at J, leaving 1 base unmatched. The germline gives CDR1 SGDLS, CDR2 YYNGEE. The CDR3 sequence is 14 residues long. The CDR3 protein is CASSVGSGGDTQYF. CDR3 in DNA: TGTGCCAGCAGCGTAGGTAGCGGGGGAGATACGCAGTATTTT.

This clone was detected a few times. CDR3 coding DNA: TGTGCCTGGAGTGTACGACTAGCAGTCTCAGATACGCAGTATTTT. Translating gives CAWSVRLAVSDTQYF. This chain links TRBV30 with TRBJ2-3, with 7 nucleotides matching TRBD2. V was pared by 0 bases and J by 4 bases, with 7 bases of the junction left unmatched. This CDR3 spans 15 amino acids. The germline CDR1 and CDR2 sequences are GTSNPN and SVGIG (reference sequence).

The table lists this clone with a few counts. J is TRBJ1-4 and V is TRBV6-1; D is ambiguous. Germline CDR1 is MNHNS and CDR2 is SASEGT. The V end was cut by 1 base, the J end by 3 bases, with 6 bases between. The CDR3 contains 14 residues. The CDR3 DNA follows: TGTGCCAGCAGTGAAGTAGCAGCTAATGAAAAACTGTTTTTT. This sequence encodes CASSEVAANEKLFF.

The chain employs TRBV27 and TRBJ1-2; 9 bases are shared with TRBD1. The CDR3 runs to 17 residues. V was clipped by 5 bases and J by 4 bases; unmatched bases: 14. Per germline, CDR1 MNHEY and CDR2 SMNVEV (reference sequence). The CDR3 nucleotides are TGTGCCAGCAGTCTTCAATTTGGGGAACAGGGGGCCTATGGCTACACCTTC. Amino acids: CASSLQFGEQGAYGYTF.

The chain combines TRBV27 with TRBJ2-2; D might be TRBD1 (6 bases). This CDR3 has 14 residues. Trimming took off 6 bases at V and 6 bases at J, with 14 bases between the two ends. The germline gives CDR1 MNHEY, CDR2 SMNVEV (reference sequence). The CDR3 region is CASSTGTRSGELFF. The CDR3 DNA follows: TGTGCCAGCAGCACCGGGACACGATCCGGGGAGCTGTTTTTT.

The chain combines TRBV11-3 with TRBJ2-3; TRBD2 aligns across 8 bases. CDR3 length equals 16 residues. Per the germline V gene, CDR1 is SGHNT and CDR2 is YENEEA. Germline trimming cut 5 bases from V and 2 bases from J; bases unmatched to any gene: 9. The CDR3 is CASSPGGGLATDTQYF. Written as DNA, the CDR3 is TGTGCCAGCAGCCCAGGAGGCGGACTAGCCACAGATACGCAGTATTTT.

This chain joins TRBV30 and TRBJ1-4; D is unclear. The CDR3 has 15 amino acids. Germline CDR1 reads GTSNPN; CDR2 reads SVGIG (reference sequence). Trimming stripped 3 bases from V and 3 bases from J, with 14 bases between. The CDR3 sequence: CAWSPAPGANEKLFF. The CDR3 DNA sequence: TGTGCCTGGAGCCCCGCCCCGGGAGCTAATGAAAAACTGTTTTTT.

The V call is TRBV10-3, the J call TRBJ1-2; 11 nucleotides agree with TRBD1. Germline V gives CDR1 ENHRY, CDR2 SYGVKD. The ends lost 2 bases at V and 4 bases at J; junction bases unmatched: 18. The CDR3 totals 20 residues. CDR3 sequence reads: CAISEDLSLIGQGALYGYTF. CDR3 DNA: TGTGCCATCAGTGAGGACCTTTCCTTAATCGGACAGGGGGCTCTCTATGGCTACACCTTC.

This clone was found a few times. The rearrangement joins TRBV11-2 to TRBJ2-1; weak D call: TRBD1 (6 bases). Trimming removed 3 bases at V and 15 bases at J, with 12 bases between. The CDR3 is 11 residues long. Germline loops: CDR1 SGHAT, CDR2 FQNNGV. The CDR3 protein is CASSFDRRAFF. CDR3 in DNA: TGTGCCAGCAGCTTCGACAGGCGGGCGTTCTTC.

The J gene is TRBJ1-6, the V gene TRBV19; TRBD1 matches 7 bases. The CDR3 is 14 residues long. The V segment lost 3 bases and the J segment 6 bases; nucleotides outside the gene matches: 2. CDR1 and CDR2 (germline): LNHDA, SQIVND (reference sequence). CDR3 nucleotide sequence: TGTGCCAGTAGTATTACAGGGGCTAATTCACCCCTCCACTTT. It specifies CASSITGANSPLHF.

The CDR3 protein is CASSDRGLVTEAFF. As DNA, the CDR3 is TGTGCCAGCAGTGACAGGGGGCTGGTCACTGAAGCTTTCTTT. V usage is TRBV2 and J usage is TRBJ1-1, with 8 bases matching TRBD1. CDR3 length: 14 residues. Germline-derived CDR1 and CDR2 are SNHLY and FYNNEI. V lost 3 bases and J lost 4; bases outside the gene matches: 4.

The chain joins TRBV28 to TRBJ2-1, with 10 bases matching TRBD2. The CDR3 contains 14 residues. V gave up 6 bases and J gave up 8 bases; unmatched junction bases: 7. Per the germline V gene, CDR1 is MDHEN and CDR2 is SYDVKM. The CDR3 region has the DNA TGTGCCAGCAGGAAGCGGGAGGGCTCCCATGAGCAGTTCTTC. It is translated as CASRKREGSHEQFF. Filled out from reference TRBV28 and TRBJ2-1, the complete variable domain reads DVKVTQSSRYLVKRTGEKVFLECVQDMDHENMFWYRQDPGLGLRLIYFSYDVKMKEKGDIPEGYSVSREKKERFSLILESASTNQTSMYLCASRKREGSHEQFFGPGTRLTVL.

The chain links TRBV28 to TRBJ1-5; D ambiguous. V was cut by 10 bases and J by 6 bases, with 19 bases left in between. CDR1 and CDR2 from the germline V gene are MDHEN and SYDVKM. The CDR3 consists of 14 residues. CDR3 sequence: CATAGMTLIQPQHF. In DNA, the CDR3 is TGTGCCACCGCGGGGATGACCCTAATTCAGCCCCAGCATTTT.

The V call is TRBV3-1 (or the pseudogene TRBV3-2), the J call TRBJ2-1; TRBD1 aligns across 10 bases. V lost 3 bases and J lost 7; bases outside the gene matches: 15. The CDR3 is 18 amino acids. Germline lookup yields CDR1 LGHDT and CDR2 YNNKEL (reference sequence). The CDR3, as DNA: TGTGCCAGCAGCCACGGACAGGGGGTCGGCATCCTTTCGAATGAGCAGTTCTTC. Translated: CASSHGQGVGILSNEQFF.

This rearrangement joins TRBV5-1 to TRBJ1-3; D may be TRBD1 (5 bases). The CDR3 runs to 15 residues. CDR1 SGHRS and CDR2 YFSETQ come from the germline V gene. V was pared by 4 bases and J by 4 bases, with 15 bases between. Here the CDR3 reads CASSALGGDGNTIYF. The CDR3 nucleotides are TGCGCCAGCAGCGCCCTCGGAGGGGACGGAAACACCATATATTTT.

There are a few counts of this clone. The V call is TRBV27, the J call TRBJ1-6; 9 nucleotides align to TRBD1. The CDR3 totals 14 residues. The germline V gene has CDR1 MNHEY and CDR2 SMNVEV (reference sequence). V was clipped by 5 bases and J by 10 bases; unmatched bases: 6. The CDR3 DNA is TGTGCCAGCAGTGCGGACAGGGGCGGCTCACCCCTCCACTTT. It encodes CASSADRGGSPLHF.

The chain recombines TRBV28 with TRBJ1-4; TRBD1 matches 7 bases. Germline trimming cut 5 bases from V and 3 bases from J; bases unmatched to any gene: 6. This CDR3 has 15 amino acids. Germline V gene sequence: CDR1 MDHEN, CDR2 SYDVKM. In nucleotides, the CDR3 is TGTGCCAGCAGTCCTCCGACAGGGCCTAATGAAAAACTGTTTTTT. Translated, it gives CASSPPTGPNEKLFF.

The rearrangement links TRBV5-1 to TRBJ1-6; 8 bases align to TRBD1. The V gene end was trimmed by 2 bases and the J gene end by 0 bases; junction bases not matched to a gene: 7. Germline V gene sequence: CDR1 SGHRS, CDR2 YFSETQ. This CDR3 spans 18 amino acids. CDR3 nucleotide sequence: TGCGCCAGCAGCTTCTGGGACAGGCTGAGCTCCTATAATTCACCCCTCCACTTT. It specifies CASSFWDRLSSYNSPLHF.

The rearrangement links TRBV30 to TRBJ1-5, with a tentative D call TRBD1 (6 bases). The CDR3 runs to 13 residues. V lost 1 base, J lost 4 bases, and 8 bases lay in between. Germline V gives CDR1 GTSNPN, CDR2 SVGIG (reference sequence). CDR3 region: CAWSGTVNQPQHF. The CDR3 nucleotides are TGTGCCTGGAGTGGGACAGTAAATCAGCCCCAGCATTTT.

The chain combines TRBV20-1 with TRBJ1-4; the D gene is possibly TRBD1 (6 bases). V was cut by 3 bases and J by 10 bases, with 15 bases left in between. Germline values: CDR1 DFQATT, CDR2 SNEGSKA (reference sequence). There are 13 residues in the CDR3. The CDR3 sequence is CSASVGAQGKLFF. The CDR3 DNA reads TGCAGTGCTAGTGTGGGGGCGCAGGGAAAACTGTTTTTT.